This is a list of T cell receptor beta chains from one sample in a study of metastatic and nonmetastatic thyroid tumors. MiXCR was used by TCRdb to re-call the PCR reads. The sample consists of 35,000 to 50,000 clones, approximately 3% of them appearing once. The sequenced material came from blood. Receptor source: a female donor with papillary thyroid cancer or a benign thyroid nodule (not recorded which). Some clones in this sample may be carry-over from other donors' samples. The CDR3 runs from the conserved cysteine through the conserved F or W. D genes are given only for firm matches. Where a row states a size, it is once, few, many or the class of an expanded clone; other rows omit it.

J gene | V gene | D gene | clone size | CDR3 DNA | CDR3 protein
TRBJ1-2 | TRBV5-4 | . | many | TGTGCCAGCAGCCCTAGGCAGGGGATGTACTATGGCTACACCTTC | CASSPRQGMYYGYTF
TRBJ2-2 | TRBV25-1 | . | few | TGTGCCAGCAGTAAAGGGGTCACAGGACCCGCGAACACCGGGGAGCTGTTTTTT | CASSKGVTGPANTGELFF
TRBJ2-7 | TRBV6-1 | TRBD1 | few | TGTGCCAGCAGTCCCGGGACAGGGCGCTACGAGCAGTACTTC | CASSPGTGRYEQYF
TRBJ1-6 | TRBV13 | . | many | TGTGCCAGCAGCTTAGGAGTTTATTCACCCCTCCACTTT | CASSLGVYSPLHF
TRBJ1-4 | TRBV7-8 | TRBD1 | . | TGTGCCAGCAGTCAATCGGACAGGGGATTGTTTTTT | CASSQSDRGLFF
TRBJ2-3 | TRBV20-1 | . | few | TGCAGTGCTCCCCGTGCTAGCACAGATACGCAGTATTTT | CSAPRASTDTQYF
TRBJ2-2 | TRBV30 | TRBD2 | . | TGTGCCTGGAGTTGGGGGGGGGAGCAGTTTTTT | CAWSWGGEQFF
TRBJ1-1 | TRBV7-9 | TRBD1 | . | TGTGCCAGCAGCTTAGGACAGGGGGAGAAAGCTTTCTTT | CASSLGQGEKAFF
TRBJ1-1 | TRBV6-1 | . | many | TGTGCCAGCAGTGAACGGGGCAGAAACACTGAAGCTTTCTTT | CASSERGRNTEAFF
TRBJ2-5 | TRBV10-2 | TRBD2 | few | TGCGCCAGCAGTGAGTCTAGCGGGGTACAAGAGACCCAGTACTTC | CASSESSGVQETQYF
TRBJ2-3 | TRBV5-1 | . | many | TGCGCCAGCAAGGATGTGCTGGGGGGCACAGATACGCAGTATTTT | CASKDVLGGTDTQYF
TRBJ1-5 | TRBV5-1 | . | . | TGCGCCAGCAGCTTAGAGGTACACGAGCCCCAGCATTTT | CASSLEVHEPQHF
TRBJ2-1 | TRBV2 | . | few | TGTGCCAGCAGCGACGTCGGGACTTTCAATGAGCAGTTCTTC | CASSDVGTFNEQFF
TRBJ1-5 | TRBV7-2 | . | many | TGTGCCAGCAGCTGGTCAGCTTATAGCAATCAGCCCCAGCATTTT | CASSWSAYSNQPQHF
TRBJ2-1 | TRBV11-3 | TRBD2 | many | TGTGCCAGCAGCGCCGGGACTAGCGGGAGTTCTAATGAGCAGTTCTTC | CASSAGTSGSSNEQFF
TRBJ1-1 | TRBV20-1 | TRBD1 | few | TGCAGTGCTAGACCGGGACAGAAAAACACTGAAGCTTTCTTT | CSARPGQKNTEAFF
TRBJ2-7 | TRBV10-2 | . | . | TGCGCCAGCAGCCGTAACTACGAGCAGTACTTC | CASSRNYEQYF
TRBJ2-2 | TRBV6-1 | TRBD1 | few | TGTGCCAGCAGTGAGGGACAGGGAAACACCGGGGAGCTGTTTTTT | CASSEGQGNTGELFF
TRBJ1-6 | TRBV6-1 | . | . | TGTGCCAGCAGTGAATCTTGGAGCTCCTATAATTCACCCCTCCACTTT | CASSESWSSYNSPLHF
TRBJ1-5 | TRBV19 | . | few | TGTGCCAGTAGGAGGACATCCAATCAGCCCCAGCATTTT | CASRRTSNQPQHF
TRBJ1-6 | TRBV7-9 | . | many | TGTGCCAGCAGCTTAGAACCCCTGCGTTCACCCCTCCACTTT | CASSLEPLRSPLHF
TRBJ2-3 | TRBV9 | TRBD2 | . | TGTGCCAGAAGCGCTATAGCGGGGACGCAGTATTTT | CARSAIAGTQYF
TRBJ2-1 | TRBV10-1 | . | many | TGCGCCAGCAGTGAGTCGTCGGGGGGCGACTACAATGAGCAGTTCTTC | CASSESSGGDYNEQFF
TRBJ2-1 | TRBV28 | TRBD2 | few | TGTGCCAGCAGGCCTCCGGGGGGGTACAATGAGCAGTTCTTC | CASRPPGGYNEQFF
TRBJ2-7 | TRBV5-6 | . | many | TGTGCCAGCAGCTTGGGGTGGGGCTCCTACGAGCAGTACTTC | CASSLGWGSYEQYF
TRBJ1-1 | TRBV15 | . | . | TGTGCCACCAGCAGAGGTGGGAACACTGAAGCTTTCTTT | CATSRGGNTEAFF
TRBJ1-4 | TRBV15 | TRBD1 | medium-sized | TGTGCCACCAGCGGGGACAGGGTAATCGGAAAACTGTTTTTT | CATSGDRVIGKLFF
TRBJ2-1 | TRBV5-6 | TRBD2 | many | TGTGCCAGCAGCGGGAGGGCGCGGGAGTCCTACAATGAGCAGTTCTTC | CASSGRARESYNEQFF
TRBJ2-3 | TRBV12-3/TRBV12-4 | . | many | TGTGCCAGCAGTATTAGACTCACAGATACGCAGTATTTT | CASSIRLTDTQYF
TRBJ2-7 | TRBV29-1 | TRBD1 | many | TGCAGCGTTGTAGGGACAGGACCCTACGAGCAGTACTTC | CSVVGTGPYEQYF
TRBJ2-3 | TRBV4-1 | . | many | TGCGCCAGCAGCCAAGGGGGGCAGTCCACAGATACGCAGTATTTT | CASSQGGQSTDTQYF
TRBJ2-2 | TRBV19 | . | many | TGTGCCAGTAGTATAGAGGGAACAGAGGGGGAGCTGTTTTTT | CASSIEGTEGELFF
TRBJ2-3 | TRBV9 | TRBD2 | many | TGTGCCAGCAGCCCTCAGCCGACTAGCGAGACAGATACGCAGTATTTT | CASSPQPTSETDTQYF